This T cell receptor (beta chain) derives from a study of cytomegalovirus exposure and HLA in healthy donors. Study information: Among about 190 million T cells, an earlier analysis found 117 million unique TCR beta sequences.

A few counts support this clone. Its antigen is unidentified. Findings of the study overall: Some V segments, including TRBV6-2 and TRBV6-3, were excluded as indistinguishable.

PCR amplification relied on 60 Vbeta primers (plus 13 Jbeta primers). Libraries were prepared by immunoSEQ multiplex PCR; TCRdb keeps only in-frame clonotypes and omits some of them. The repertoire holds about 64,000 clones, with around four fifths as singletons. The V end lost 0 bases, the J end lost 8 bases, and 12 bases lay between the germline ends. Germline V lookup: CDR1 LGHNA, CDR2 YSLEER. This CDR3 has 14 amino acids. The genes are TRBV4-3 and TRBJ2-3; TRBD2 might be the D (6 bases). Sample: PBMCs. This clonotype was obtained from a male donor in good health and CMV-seropositive. CDR3 loop: CASSQDWGESTQYF. Written as DNA, the CDR3 is TGCGCCAGCAGCCAAGATTGGGGGGAGAGTACGCAGTATTTT.